A selection of T cell receptor beta chains follows, all from one sample in a study of CD8 T cells in Susac syndrome. TCRdb used MiXCR to reprocess the immunoSEQ multiplex PCR reads, holding one entry per CDR3 protein. This sample has under 250,000 distinct CDR3 sequences, with approximately 94% found just once. The sample consisted of CD4+ T cells from PBMCs. The receptors were sampled from a human donor with Susac syndrome. The CDR3 runs from the conserved cysteine through the conserved F or W. The D gene is left open where the match is weak. Expanded clones get a size class; other rows say once, few or many, or leave the size out.

clone size: NA
J gene: TRBJ1-2
D gene: NA
V gene: TRBV30
CDR3 protein: CAWSVPKYRGGYTF
CDR3 DNA: TGTGCCTGGAGTGTACCCAAATACCGGGGAGGCTACACCTTC

clone size: NA
J gene: TRBJ2-1
D gene: TRBD1
V gene: TRBV27
CDR3 protein: CASSFQRDRGNPDGYEQFF
CDR3 DNA: TGTGCCAGCAGTTTCCAAAGGGACAGGGGAAACCCCGATGGGTATGAGCAGTTCTTC

clone size: NA
J gene: TRBJ1-4
D gene: NA
V gene: TRBV4-2
CDR3 protein: CASRLRENEKLFF
CDR3 DNA: TGTGCCAGCAGATTACGGGAGAATGAAAAACTGTTTTTT

clone size: NA
J gene: TRBJ1-4
D gene: NA
V gene: TRBV5-1
CDR3 protein: CASSSSTGSNEKLFF
CDR3 DNA: TGCGCCAGCAGCTCTTCTACGGGCAGCAATGAAAAACTGTTTTTT

clone size: NA
J gene: TRBJ1-4
D gene: NA
V gene: TRBV20-1
CDR3 protein: CSARLQGVGKLFF
CDR3 DNA: TGCAGTGCTCGCCTGCAGGGAGTGGGAAAACTGTTTTTT

clone size: NA
J gene: TRBJ2-3
D gene: NA
V gene: TRBV7-2
CDR3 protein: CASSLLGGSTDTQYF
CDR3 DNA: TGTGCCAGCAGCTTATTGGGCGGATCCACAGATACGCAGTATTTT

clone size: few
J gene: TRBJ2-2
D gene: NA
V gene: TRBV9
CDR3 protein: CASSVVGANTGELFF
CDR3 DNA: TGTGCCAGCAGCGTGGTCGGGGCGAACACCGGGGAGCTGTTTTTT

clone size: NA
J gene: TRBJ1-2
D gene: NA
V gene: TRBV20-1
CDR3 protein: CSAHGGASNYGYTF
CDR3 DNA: TGCAGTGCTCACGGCGGTGCATCTAACTATGGCTACACCTTC

clone size: NA
J gene: TRBJ2-3
D gene: NA
V gene: TRBV30
CDR3 protein: CAWIRGWDTDTQYF
CDR3 DNA: TGTGCCTGGATAAGGGGATGGGACACAGATACGCAGTATTTT

clone size: once
J gene: TRBJ1-1
D gene: NA
V gene: TRBV19
CDR3 protein: CASSIVQQNTEAFF
CDR3 DNA: TGTGCCAGTAGTATAGTGCAACAGAACACTGAAGCTTTCTTT

clone size: NA
J gene: TRBJ1-1
D gene: TRBD1
V gene: TRBV27
CDR3 protein: CASSLRGTGRLKNTEAFF
CDR3 DNA: TGTGCCAGCAGTTTAAGGGGGACAGGGAGACTCAAGAACACTGAAGCTTTCTTT

clone size: NA
J gene: TRBJ2-6
D gene: TRBD1
V gene: TRBV20-1
CDR3 protein: CSAKTGAGANVLTF
CDR3 DNA: TGCAGTGCAAAAACAGGGGCTGGGGCCAACGTCCTGACTTTC

clone size: NA
J gene: TRBJ2-1
D gene: TRBD1
V gene: TRBV7-2
CDR3 protein: CASSSRTGMHNEQFF
CDR3 DNA: TGTGCCAGCAGCTCTAGGACAGGGATGCACAATGAGCAGTTCTTC

clone size: NA
J gene: TRBJ1-3
D gene: TRBD1
V gene: TRBV6-1
CDR3 protein: CASSLTPGTAISGNTIYF
CDR3 DNA: TGTGCCAGCAGCCTTACACCCGGGACAGCAATTTCTGGAAACACCATATATTTT

clone size: NA
J gene: TRBJ2-1
D gene: TRBD2
V gene: TRBV2
CDR3 protein: CARRRDLGLAGNNEQFF
CDR3 DNA: TGTGCCAGGAGACGAGATCTCGGACTAGCGGGGAACAATGAGCAGTTCTTC

clone size: NA
J gene: TRBJ2-7
D gene: NA
V gene: TRBV7-2
CDR3 protein: CASSSKEPYEQYF
CDR3 DNA: TGTGCCAGCAGCTCCAAGGAGCCCTACGAGCAGTACTTC